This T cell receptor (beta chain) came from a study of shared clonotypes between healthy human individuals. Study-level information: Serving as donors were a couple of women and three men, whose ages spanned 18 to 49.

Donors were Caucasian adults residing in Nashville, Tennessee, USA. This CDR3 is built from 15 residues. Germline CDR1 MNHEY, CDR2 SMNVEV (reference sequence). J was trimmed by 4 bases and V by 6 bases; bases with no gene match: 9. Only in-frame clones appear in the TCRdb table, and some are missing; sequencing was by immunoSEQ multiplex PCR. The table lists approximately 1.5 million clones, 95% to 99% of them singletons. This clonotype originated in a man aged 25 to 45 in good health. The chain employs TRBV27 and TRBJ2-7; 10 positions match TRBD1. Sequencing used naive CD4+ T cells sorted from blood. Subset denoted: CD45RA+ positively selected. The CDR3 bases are TGTGCCAGCAGGGCCCCGGGACAGGGGACTTACGAGCAGTACTTC. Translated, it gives CASRAPGQGTYEQYF.